Below, 14 T cell receptor beta chains from the same sample are listed, as sequenced in a study of T-cell reconstitution after alpha-beta-depleted transplantation in children. As it was prepared, the TCRbeta library received unique molecular identifiers. Via MiXCR, TCRdb re-called the PCR reads, giving one row per CDR3 protein. The sample shows a few hundred thousand distinct CDR3 sequences, approximately 23% of them seen only once. Here the sequenced sample was PBMCs, mostly from graft donor cells, taken 180 days after TCRalphabeta/CD19-depleted stem cell transplant. These receptors were collected from a male patient younger than 18 who had a stem cell transplant for acute lymphoblastic leukemia, so the T cells may come from the graft donor.

V is TRBV11-2 and J is TRBJ1-4, with a tentative D call TRBD1 (5 bases). CDR1 and CDR2 from the germline V gene are SGHAT and FQNNGV. CDR3 length: 15 residues. The ends were cut back, 5 bases at V and 5 bases at J, with 15 bases in the middle. The CDR3 DNA reads TGTGCCAGCAGCAAAAGGACACTGGTGAATGAAAAACTGTTTTTT. Translated, it gives CASSKRTLVNEKLFF.

This clonotype was recorded a few times. In nucleotides, the CDR3 is TGTGCCAGCAGCTTCCCAGGCCGGGGTAATGAAAAACTGTTTTTT. It codes for CASSFPGRGNEKLFF. This sequence joins TRBV13 and TRBJ1-4, with D unresolved. Per germline, CDR1 PRHDT and CDR2 FYEKMQ (reference sequence). The germline V and J ends were trimmed by 3 bases and 4 bases, with 12 bases remaining between them. The CDR3 loop spans 15 amino acids.

This chain uses TRBV13 with TRBJ2-3, with 10 bases matching TRBD2. This CDR3 has 15 amino acids. From germline, CDR1 is PRHDT and CDR2 FYEKMQ (reference sequence). Unmatched junction bases numbered 8, after V lost 5 bases and J lost 6 bases. CDR3 nucleotides: TGTGCCAGCAGCATACGGACTAGCGGAGTGGATACGCAGTATTTT. Translation gives CASSIRTSGVDTQYF.

This clonotype was seen ten or more times. CDR3 nucleotides: TGTGCCAGCAGCCCCAGGGGCCGCCCATTCACAGATACGCAGTATTTT. Residues: CASSPRGRPFTDTQYF. The chain is built from TRBV5-5 and TRBJ2-3, with D possibly TRBD1 on 6 matching bases. Germline assignment: CDR1 SGHKS and CDR2 YYEKEE (reference sequence). Deletions cut 4 bases from V and 2 bases from J, with 17 bases between. The CDR3 consists of 16 residues.

Only a few counts were recorded for this clonotype. The J gene is TRBJ2-3, the V gene TRBV20-1; D may be TRBD1 (5 bases). CDR1 DFQATT and CDR2 SNEGSKA come from the germline V gene (reference sequence). The CDR3 totals 15 residues. V lost 5 bases, J lost 2 bases, and 17 bases lay in between. DNA of the CDR3: TGCAGTGCTGTGGGGCACTACTTCATCACAGATACGCAGTATTTT. Amino acid sequence: CSAVGHYFITDTQYF.

This clonotype appeared a few times. V usage is TRBV5-8 and J usage is TRBJ1-2, with D tentatively TRBD1 (5 bases). Trimming shortened V by 8 bases and J by 10 bases, and 21 bases separated the two germline ends. The CDR3 length is 13 residues. Germline V gives CDR1 SGHTS, CDR2 YDEGEE. The CDR3 nucleotides read TGTGCCAGGTCGACTGGGACCCTCGGAGCCTACACCTTC. It is translated as CARSTGTLGAYTF.

This clonotype has a handful of counts. The gene calls are TRBV6-5 and TRBJ1-1, with D uncertain. CDR1 is MNHEY and CDR2 is SVGAGI in the germline V gene. V shed 5 bases and J shed 1 base, with 11 bases lying between them. This CDR3 comprises 14 residues. CDR3 DNA: TGTGCCAGCAGTAACCCTCCGGCGAACACTGAAGCTTTCTTT. Translated: CASSNPPANTEAFF.

This clonotype was observed a few times. The chain links TRBV7-6 to TRBJ2-3; TRBD2 agrees at 13 bases. V was clipped by 5 bases and J by 6 bases; unmatched bases: 14. This CDR3 comprises 18 residues. Germline V gene data show CDR1 as SGHVS and CDR2 as FNYEAQ. The CDR3 nucleotides are TGTGCCAGCAGCCCGCGATTCGGACTAGCGGGAGTGGGCGATACGCAGTATTTT. Encoded protein: CASSPRFGLAGVGDTQYF.

V usage is TRBV5-1 and J usage is TRBJ1-1; 12 bases map to TRBD1. With 3 bases clipped from V and 4 bases from J, the junction kept 13 bases outside the gene matches. Germline lookup yields CDR1 SGHRS and CDR2 YFSETQ. CDR3 length: 18 amino acids. In nucleotides, the CDR3 is TGCGCCAGCAGCTCAGCCCCAGGGACAGGGGGCGCGTTCACTGAAGCTTTCTTT. Translation gives CASSSAPGTGGAFTEAFF.

The chain recombines TRBV11-2 with TRBJ2-2; 8 bases are shared with TRBD2. This CDR3 region has 16 residues. Germline loops: CDR1 SGHAT, CDR2 FQNNGV. After removal of 1 base from V and 0 bases from J, the junction contained 1 base not matched to a gene. The chain's CDR3 is CASSLALAANTGELFF. The CDR3 DNA sequence: TGTGCCAGCAGCTTAGCACTAGCGGCGAACACCGGGGAGCTGTTTTTT.

This clonotype was counted only a few times. The chain links TRBV6-1 to TRBJ2-4, with TRBD1 matching over 7 bases. There are 14 residues in the CDR3. Germline CDR1 and CDR2: MNHNS and SASEGT. The V and J ends lost 8 bases and 4 bases, in that order; junction bases with no gene match: 8. CDR3 sequence: CASQGVPEKNIQYF. The CDR3 DNA reads as TGTGCCAGCCAGGGGGTCCCCGAAAAAAACATTCAGTACTTC.

This clonotype appeared a few times. The V gene is TRBV24-1, the J gene TRBJ1-1; possibly TRBD1 for D (5 bases). Germline V gene data show CDR1 as KGHDR and CDR2 as SFDVKD. The CDR3 spans 12 residues. Trimming stripped 4 bases from V and 8 bases from J, with 10 bases between. The CDR3 loop is CATSDSTEEAFF. The CDR3 bases are TGTGCCACCAGTGACTCGACAGAGGAAGCTTTCTTT.

Comments on this clonotype: Given a much more abundant clone one base away, this may be a read error. Likely a read error: the CDR3 ends without its conserved phenylalanine or tryptophan. J is TRBJ2-2 and V is TRBV12-3 or TRBV12-4; no clear D gene. The CDR3 is 13 residues long. Trimming cost V 0 bases and J 6 bases, with 5 bases left between them. The CDR3 spells CASSLAGSGELFL. CDR3 in DNA: TGTGCCAGCAGTTTAGCTGGGTCCGGGGAGCTGTTTCTT.

The chain carries TRBV9 and TRBJ2-5; 11 bases align to TRBD2. The CDR3 totals 14 residues. J lost 5 bases, V lost 4 bases, and 4 bases had no gene match. Germline CDR1 is SGDLS and CDR2 is YYNGEE. The CDR3 coding sequence is TGTGCCAGCAGCATAGCGGGAGGGTTGGAGACCCAGTACTTC. This codes for CASSIAGGLETQYF.